Sequencing of this TCR beta chain was carried out in a study of blood T cell repertoires in COVID-19. Across the study: Nucleic acid was either cDNA or gDNA, and it came from T cells, B-cell-depleted T cells, or PBMCs.

The table came from immunoSEQ multiplex PCR; TCRdb's copy has only in-frame clones and leaves some out. Among 150,000 to 200,000 clones listed, 81% were seen once. This CDR3 spans 13 amino acids. The germline V gene encodes CDR1 SQVTM and CDR2 ANQGSEA. Deletions cut 2 bases from V and 4 bases from J, with 12 bases between. This sequence was found in a woman of 80 years or more with COVID-19, enrolled during active disease. Sequenced: peripheral blood. This chain uses TRBV29-1 with TRBJ2-7, with a possible D match to TRBD2 (5 bases). The CDR3 nucleotides are TGCAGCGTTGAATTCGCGGGCGGGTACGAGCAGTACTTC. It translates to CSVEFAGGYEQYF.